This T cell receptor beta chain is drawn from a study of shared clonotypes between healthy human individuals. Points from the study as a whole: Generation probabilities were higher for clonotypes shared across all four sorted-subset donors than for unshared ones.

The length of the CDR3 is 14 residues. With 6 bases removed from V and 4 bases from J, the gap between germline ends came to 13 bases. Germline V gene lookup returns CDR1 MNHEY and CDR2 SVGAGI. Only a few counts were recorded for this clone. Its cognate antigen is unknown. Splitting the CD4+ cells yielded a CD45RA+ naive subset and a CD45RA-negative memory subset. The method was immunoSEQ multiplex PCR; TCRdb's version includes in-frame clones alone and lacks a portion of them. Among about 2 million clones, 95% were seen once, and the ten largest hold 0.13%. This chain links TRBV6-5 with TRBJ1-5; tentative D call: TRBD1 (5 bases). Source material: naive CD4+ T cells sorted from blood. Subset given: CD45RA+ positively selected. The receptor was derived from a man aged 18 to 35 in good health. DNA of the CDR3: TGTGCCAGCAGCCCCCAGGGTGGGAATCAGCCCCAGCATTTT. This encodes CASSPQGGNQPQHF.